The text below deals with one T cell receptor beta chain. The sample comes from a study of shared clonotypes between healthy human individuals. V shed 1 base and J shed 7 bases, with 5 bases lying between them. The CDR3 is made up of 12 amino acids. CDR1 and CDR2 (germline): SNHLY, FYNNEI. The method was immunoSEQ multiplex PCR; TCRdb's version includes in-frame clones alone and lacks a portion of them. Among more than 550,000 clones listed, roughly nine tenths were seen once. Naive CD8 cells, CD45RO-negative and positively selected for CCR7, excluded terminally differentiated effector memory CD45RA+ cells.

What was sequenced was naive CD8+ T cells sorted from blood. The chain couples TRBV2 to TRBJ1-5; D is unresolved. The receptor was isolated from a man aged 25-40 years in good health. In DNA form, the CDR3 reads TGTGCCAGCAGTGAAGACTCGCAGCCCCAGCATTTT. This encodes CASSEDSQPQHF.